Each of the 16 T cell receptor beta chains below was sequenced from the same sample in a study of cytomegalovirus exposure and HLA in healthy donors. The PCR was carried out with 60 Vbeta primers and 13 Jbeta primers. TCRdb's table, derived via immunoSEQ multiplex PCR, lists solely in-frame clones and lacks some. The table shows 100,000 or so clones, with approximately 85% occurring only once. The sample consisted of PBMCs. All receptors come from a man younger than 40 in good health and CMV-seronegative.

The CDR3 nucleotides are TGTGCCAGCTCACCATCGAACAGGGGGATCAATGGACAGCCCCAGCATTTT. Its protein is CASSPSNRGINGQPQHF. J is TRBJ1-5 and V is TRBV18; 8 bases match TRBD1. CDR1 is KGHSH and CDR2 is LQKENI in the germline V gene. The V and J ends lost 2 bases and 7 bases, in that order; junction bases with no gene match: 13. This CDR3 comprises 17 residues. Combining the CDR3 with reference TRBV18 and TRBJ1-5 gives the whole variable domain NAGVMQNPRHLVRRRGQEARLRCSPMKGHSHVYWYRQLPEEGLKFMVYLQKENIIDESGMPKERFSAEFPKEGPSILRIQQVVRGDSAAYFCASSPSNRGINGQPQHFGDGTRLSIL.

The chain couples TRBV5-4 to TRBJ2-1; 15 bases align to TRBD2. Germline V gene lookup returns CDR1 SGHNT and CDR2 YYREEE (reference sequence). Trimming at V came to 4 bases and at J to 9 bases, leaving 11 bases not matched to a gene. CDR3 size: 17 residues. CDR3 sequence reads: CASSPGQPGLAGGEQFF. The DNA of the CDR3 is TGTGCCAGCAGCCCGGGACAGCCGGGACTAGCGGGAGGTGAGCAGTTCTTC.

This chain joins TRBV10-3 and TRBJ1-2, with TRBD1 identical over 7 bases. Germline CDR1 reads ENHRY; CDR2 reads SYGVKD. The CDR3 is 18 residues long. The V gene end was trimmed by 6 bases and the J gene end by 0 bases; junction bases not matched to a gene: 16. This CDR3 is CAIRPTIRGQIANYGYTF. The CDR3 nucleotides read TGTGCCATCAGGCCGACGATAAGGGGACAGATAGCTAACTATGGCTACACCTTC.

J is TRBJ1-2 and V is TRBV11-2, with D unresolved. Germline V gene lookup returns CDR1 SGHAT and CDR2 FQNNGV. V gave up 2 bases and J gave up 9 bases, with 13 bases separating them. The CDR3 sequence is 13 residues long. The CDR3 nucleotides read TGTGCCAGCAGCTTAAGGTCGGCCGGGAGCTACACCTTC. This translates into CASSLRSAGSYTF.

The chain links TRBV7-9 to TRBJ2-7; 9 nucleotides match TRBD2. There are 14 residues in the CDR3. V was clipped by 6 bases and J by 7 bases; unmatched bases: 10. CDR1 and CDR2 from the germline V gene are SEHNR and FQNEAQ (reference sequence). For the CDR3, the DNA is TGTGCCAGCAGACCAGCGGGGGGTCCTGGGGAGCAGTACTTC. It specifies CASRPAGGPGEQYF.

The chain is built from TRBV14 and TRBJ2-3; 10 positions agree with TRBD2. The germline gives CDR1 SGHDN, CDR2 FVKESK. J lost 0 bases, V lost 1 base, and 7 bases had no gene match. This CDR3 has 18 amino acids. The CDR3 DNA is TGTGCCAGCAGCCAAGTAATCCTAGCGGGGGCGAGCACAGATACGCAGTATTTT. Its translation is CASSQVILAGASTDTQYF.

CDR3 region: CASSFRDSGANVLTF. CDR3 DNA: TGTGCCAGCAGCTTCCGGGACTCTGGGGCCAACGTCCTGACTTTC. This chain joins TRBV7-9 and TRBJ2-6; D is possibly TRBD2 (5 bases). V lost 3 bases to trimming and J lost 0 bases, with 6 bases between them. The CDR3 contains 15 residues. Germline CDR1 SEHNR, CDR2 FQNEAQ (reference sequence).

CDR3 sequence reads: CASSQAAGGYTF. The CDR3 nucleotides are TGTGCCAGCAGCCAAGCGGCGGGGGGCTACACCTTC. The chain has TRBV4-2 and TRBJ1-2; D not certain. Trimming pared 1 base from V and 8 bases from J, leaving 8 bases between. The germline V gene encodes CDR1 LGHNA and CDR2 YNFKEQ. The CDR3 covers 12 residues.

The chain carries TRBV5-1 and TRBJ1-2; D perhaps matches TRBD1 (5 bases). Germline V gene sequence: CDR1 SGHRS, CDR2 YFSETQ. V lost 4 bases and J 5 bases, leaving 12 bases between the germline ends. The CDR3 length is 13 residues. Here the CDR3 DNA reads TGCGCCAGCAGCACGGGACTTAATTATGGCTACACCTTC. This gives the protein CASSTGLNYGYTF.

This rearrangement joins TRBV9 to TRBJ2-1; TRBD2 matches 13 bases. The CDR3 is made up of 19 amino acids. V shed 0 bases, J shed 7 bases, and the junction held 13 bases outside the gene matches. CDR1 and CDR2 from the germline V gene are SGDLS and YYNGEE. The CDR3 sequence: CASSVGISGLAGLRNEQFF. CDR3 coding DNA: TGTGCCAGCAGCGTAGGAATATCGGGACTAGCGGGACTGAGGAATGAGCAGTTCTTC.

The V call is TRBV18, the J call TRBJ1-5; D remains unclear. This CDR3 comprises 14 residues. Germline CDR1 reads KGHSH; CDR2 reads LQKENI. Trimming shortened V by 2 bases and J by 1 base, and 6 bases separated the two germline ends. Here the CDR3 DNA reads TGTGCCAGCTCACCATCACAGAGCAATCAGCCCCAGCATTTT. Amino acid sequence: CASSPSQSNQPQHF.

The chain combines TRBV27 with TRBJ2-6; 7 bases agree with TRBD2. Per germline, CDR1 MNHEY and CDR2 SMNVEV (reference sequence). Trimming took 3 bases from V and 0 from J; bases not matched to a gene: 5. The CDR3 length is 17 residues. The CDR3 is CASSFRGVGSGANVLTF. The CDR3 DNA is TGTGCCAGCAGTTTTCGGGGGGTAGGCTCTGGGGCCAACGTCCTGACTTTC.

The V gene is TRBV5-1, the J gene TRBJ2-7, with 9 nucleotides matching TRBD1. J was trimmed by 5 bases and V by 6 bases; bases with no gene match: 9. CDR1 is SGHRS and CDR2 is YFSETQ in the germline V gene. The CDR3 totals 14 residues. The CDR3 spells CASTSMGQGDEQYF. The CDR3 region has the DNA TGCGCCAGCACCTCTATGGGACAGGGAGACGAGCAGTACTTC. The full variable domain, completed using reference TRBV5-1 and TRBJ2-7, is KAGVTQTPRYLIKTRGQQVTLSCSPISGHRSVSWYQQTPGQGLQFLFEYFSETQRNKGNFPGRFSGRQFSNSRSEMNVSTLELGDSALYLCASTSMGQGDEQYFGPGTRLTVT.

This chain joins TRBV6-5 and TRBJ1-5; TRBD1 matches 7 bases. The J segment lost 7 bases and the V segment lost 4 bases, leaving 4 bases of the junction unmatched. Germline V gives CDR1 MNHEY, CDR2 SVGAGI. The CDR3 extends over 13 amino acids. CDR3 sequence reads: CASSFTGDQPQHF. CDR3 nucleotides: TGTGCCAGCAGTTTCACAGGGGACCAGCCCCAGCATTTT.

The chain links TRBV27 to TRBJ1-4; D not certain. Trimming removed 4 bases from V and 5 bases from J, with 8 bases in between. The germline V gene has CDR1 MNHEY and CDR2 SMNVEV (reference sequence). The CDR3 extends over 13 amino acids. The CDR3 nucleotides read TGTGCCAGCAGTTGGGCAGAGAATGAAAAACTGTTTTTT. It yields the protein CASSWAENEKLFF.

This clone was observed once. V and J are TRBV6-1 and TRBJ1-5, with D unresolved. The CDR3 sequence is 13 residues long. Trimming stripped 8 bases from V and 8 bases from J, with 16 bases between. The germline V gene encodes CDR1 MNHNS and CDR2 SASEGT. DNA for the CDR3: TGTGCCAGCGCTTATACAGAACTCGAGCCCCAGCATTTT. Residues: CASAYTELEPQHF.